Following are 24 T cell receptor beta chains from one sample sequenced in a study of blood T cell repertoires in COVID-19. The data were produced by immunoSEQ multiplex PCR, yet TCRdb's version contains in-frame clones alone and is incomplete. The table has 250,000 to 300,000 clones, more than 85% seen once. What was sequenced was peripheral blood. The receptors were sampled from a woman aged 30 to 39 with COVID-19, enrolled during active disease.

For the CDR3, the DNA is TGTGCCTGGGCCCTTGAGGGCTATAATTCACCCCTCCACTTT. The encoded protein is CAWALEGYNSPLHF. The V call is TRBV30, the J call TRBJ1-6; D is undetermined. CDR1 is GTSNPN, CDR2 SVGIG, per germline (reference sequence). The CDR3 has 14 amino acids. Trimming removed 5 bases at V and 3 bases at J, with 11 bases between.

This chain connects TRBV19 to TRBJ2-7; D is uncertain. The germline V and J ends were trimmed by 5 bases and 2 bases, with 13 bases remaining between them. This CDR3 region has 14 residues. Germline CDR1 reads LNHDA; CDR2 reads SQIVND (reference sequence). The CDR3 DNA reads TGTGCCAGTAGTGCGGTGAGTCCGACCTACGAGCAGTACTTC. Translation: CASSAVSPTYEQYF.

The gene calls are TRBV18 and TRBJ1-4; tentatively, D is TRBD1 (5 bases). Trimming stripped 3 bases from V and 7 bases from J, with 21 bases between. The germline V gene encodes CDR1 KGHSH and CDR2 LQKENI. The CDR3 length is 17 residues. CDR3 nucleotides: TGTGCCAGCTCACCTTTTGCCCCTCCAGAAGGGGTTGAAAAACTGTTTTTT. It encodes CASSPFAPPEGVEKLFF. Filled out from reference TRBV18 and TRBJ1-4, the complete variable domain reads NAGVMQNPRHLVRRRGQEARLRCSPMKGHSHVYWYRQLPEEGLKFMVYLQKENIIDESGMPKERFSAEFPKEGPSILRIQQVVRGDSAAYFCASSPFAPPEGVEKLFFGSGTQLSVL.

The V call is TRBV6-5, the J call TRBJ2-7; TRBD1 is a possible D gene (5 bases). CDR1 and CDR2 from the germline V gene are MNHEY and SVGAGI. V lost 2 bases and J lost 5, with 10 bases in between. The CDR3 totals 13 residues. CDR3 region: CASSYNRWHEQYF. CDR3 nucleotides: TGTGCCAGCAGTTACAACAGGTGGCACGAGCAGTACTTC.

This sequence joins TRBV5-1 and TRBJ1-3, with TRBD1 matching over 8 bases. The CDR3 is made up of 17 amino acids. The V segment lost 4 bases and the J segment 1 base; nucleotides outside the gene matches: 10. CDR1 is SGHRS and CDR2 is YFSETQ in the germline V gene. The CDR3 loop reads CASSNPDRVLSGNTIYF. The CDR3 DNA reads as TGCGCCAGCAGCAACCCGGACAGGGTTCTTTCTGGAAACACCATATATTTT.

V usage is TRBV15 and J usage is TRBJ2-3; the match to TRBD2 covers 9 bases. J gave up 4 bases and V 0 bases, and 2 bases lay outside the gene matches. Germline-derived CDR1 and CDR2 are LNHNV and YYDKDF (reference sequence). The CDR3 has 15 amino acids. CDR3 in DNA: TGTGCCACCAGCAGAGAGGCGGGAGGGTCAGATACGCAGTATTTT. It encodes CATSREAGGSDTQYF.

The gene calls are TRBV19 and TRBJ1-5; TRBD1 aligns across 7 bases. The CDR3 covers 13 residues. CDR1 LNHDA and CDR2 SQIVND come from the germline V gene (reference sequence). J gave up 7 bases and V 3 bases, and 3 bases lay outside the gene matches. The chain's CDR3 is CASSIDREQPQHF. The CDR3 bases are TGTGCCAGTAGTATCGACAGGGAACAGCCCCAGCATTTT.

The chain is built from TRBV27 and TRBJ2-1; 11 positions agree with TRBD2. The CDR3 totals 15 residues. With 7 bases clipped from V and 6 bases from J, the junction kept 8 bases outside the gene matches. Germline V lookup: CDR1 MNHEY, CDR2 SMNVEV (reference sequence). CDR3 nucleotides: TGTGCCAGCAAATCACTAGCGGGAGCCCTCAATGAGCAGTTCTTC. Protein: CASKSLAGALNEQFF.

The V gene is TRBV27, the J gene TRBJ1-2; D ambiguous. V was pared by 8 bases and J by 0 bases, with 13 bases between. The CDR3 sequence is 14 residues long. Per germline, CDR1 MNHEY and CDR2 SMNVEV (reference sequence). CDR3 nucleotides: TGTGCCAGCTCTGGACGGGGAGCTAACTATGGCTACACCTTC. It specifies CASSGRGANYGYTF.

This chain links TRBV5-6 with TRBJ2-7; 9 nucleotides match TRBD1. Per the germline V gene, CDR1 is SGHDT and CDR2 is YYEEEE. Trimming removed 2 bases from V and 0 bases from J; junction bases left unmatched: 9. The CDR3 loop spans 17 amino acids. The CDR3 sequence: CASSFSPGQGSSYEQYF. The CDR3 DNA reads TGTGCCAGCAGCTTCAGTCCGGGACAGGGCTCCTCCTACGAGCAGTACTTC.

The V gene is TRBV30, the J gene TRBJ1-3; TRBD1 matches at 7 bases. V shed 1 base and J 0 bases; nucleotides not matched to a gene: 6. This CDR3 is built from 16 residues. Germline V gives CDR1 GTSNPN, CDR2 SVGIG (reference sequence). Here the CDR3 reads CAWSGGQIHSGNTIYF. DNA for the CDR3: TGTGCCTGGAGTGGGGGACAGATTCACTCTGGAAACACCATATATTTT.

The chain has TRBV7-9 and TRBJ1-1; tentative D call: TRBD1 (6 bases). Germline V gives CDR1 SEHNR, CDR2 FQNEAQ (reference sequence). The CDR3 is 16 amino acids. Trimming stripped 4 bases from V and 4 bases from J, with 19 bases between. CDR3 bases: TGTGCCAGCAGCTCCTCCCGGGTAGGGGGGGCCACTGAAGCTTTCTTT. This translates into CASSSSRVGGATEAFF. The variable domain in full, completed from reference TRBV7-9 and TRBJ1-1, reads DTGVSQNPRHKITKRGQNVTFRCDPISEHNRLYWYRQTLGQGPEFLTYFQNEAQLEKSRLLSDRFSAERPKGSFSTLEIQRTEQGDSAMYLCASSSSRVGGATEAFFGQGTRLTVV.

The gene calls are TRBV11-2 and TRBJ2-7; 7 bases line up with TRBD1. This CDR3 has 15 amino acids. The ends lost 2 bases at V and 3 bases at J; junction bases unmatched: 7. Germline assignment: CDR1 SGHAT and CDR2 FQNNGV. The CDR3 loop is CASSLTRQGVYEQYF. CDR3 nucleotide sequence: TGTGCCAGCAGCTTAACCCGACAGGGAGTCTACGAGCAGTACTTC. Complete variable domain (other parts from reference TRBV11-2 and TRBJ2-7): EAGVAQSPRYKIIEKRQSVAFWCNPISGHATLYWYQQILGQGPKLLIQFQNNGVVDDSQLPKDRFSAERLKGVDSTLKIQPAKLEDSAVYLCASSLTRQGVYEQYFGPGTRLTVT.

The CDR3 loop reads CASSPKTGSSYEQYF. CDR3 nucleotide sequence: TGCGCCAGCAGTCCTAAGACAGGGAGCTCCTACGAGCAGTACTTC. The J gene is TRBJ2-7, the V gene TRBV5-1, with 7 positions matching TRBD1. The J segment lost 0 bases and the V segment lost 5 bases, leaving 8 bases of the junction unmatched. The CDR3 covers 15 residues. CDR1 and CDR2 from the germline V gene are SGHRS and YFSETQ.

V gene TRBV6-2 or TRBV6-3 combines with J gene TRBJ2-7, with 11 bases that match TRBD2. This CDR3 has 16 amino acids. V shed 2 bases, J shed 1 base, and the junction held 4 bases outside the gene matches. Germline loops: CDR1 MNHEY, CDR2 SVGEGT. CDR3 bases: TGTGCCAGCAGTTACGCACTAGCGGGAGCGTCCTACGAGCAGTACTTC. As protein: CASSYALAGASYEQYF.

V usage is TRBV29-1 and J usage is TRBJ2-5; D is possibly TRBD1 (6 bases). The CDR3 consists of 13 residues. Germline loops: CDR1 SQVTM, CDR2 ANQGSEA. V lost 6 bases and J 7 bases, leaving 18 bases between the germline ends. CDR3 nucleotide sequence: TGCAGCGTCTATGACAGGTACGCGAGGACCCAGTACTTC. Translation: CSVYDRYARTQYF. The entire variable domain, with the rest obtained from reference TRBV29-1 and TRBJ2-5, is as follows: SAVISQKPSRDICQRGTSLTIQCQVDSQVTMMFWYRQQPGQSLTLIATANQGSEATYESGFVIDKFPISRPNLTFSTLTVSNMSPEDSSIYLCSVYDRYARTQYFGPGTRLLVL.

The rearrangement joins TRBV27 to TRBJ2-2; D is perhaps TRBD1 (5 bases). Germline assignment: CDR1 MNHEY and CDR2 SMNVEV (reference sequence). Trimming removed 1 base at V and 1 base at J, with 10 bases between. The CDR3 consists of 16 residues. CDR3 residues: CASSLWGARNTGELFF. The CDR3, as DNA: TGTGCCAGCAGTTTATGGGGCGCTAGGAACACCGGGGAGCTGTTTTTT.

In this sample, this clone turned up a few times. The rearrangement joins TRBV28 to TRBJ1-1; 7 bases match TRBD1. The V and J ends lost 2 bases and 0 bases, in that order; junction bases with no gene match: 3. CDR3 length: 15 amino acids. CDR1 and CDR2 from the germline V gene are MDHEN and SYDVKM. CDR3 loop: CASSLEGAMNTEAFF. The CDR3 DNA reads TGTGCCAGCAGTTTAGAGGGGGCTATGAACACTGAAGCTTTCTTT.

The rearrangement links TRBV3-1 (or the pseudogene TRBV3-2) to TRBJ2-6; 9 nucleotides align to TRBD1. CDR3 size: 18 residues. Germline values: CDR1 LGHDT, CDR2 YNNKEL (reference sequence). With 7 bases clipped from V and 0 bases from J, the junction kept 10 bases outside the gene matches. The CDR3 coding sequence is TGTGCCAGCACCCTACGGGGGACAGGGCTCTCTGGGGCCAACGTCCTGACTTTC. Its protein is CASTLRGTGLSGANVLTF.

J is TRBJ2-1 and V is TRBV6-6, with D possibly being TRBD2 (5 bases). The germline V and J ends were trimmed by 7 bases and 6 bases, with 13 bases remaining between them. The CDR3 runs 13 residues. CDR1 MNHNY and CDR2 SVGAGI come from the germline V gene (reference sequence). CDR3 DNA: TGTGCCAGCAAAGGCAGTCGGGGCAATGAGCAGTTCTTC. The encoded protein is CASKGSRGNEQFF.

CDR3 region: CASQWDLQTGELFF. As DNA, the CDR3 is TGTGCCAGCCAATGGGACTTACAAACCGGGGAGCTGTTTTTT. V gene TRBV11-2 combines with J gene TRBJ2-2, with D possibly TRBD2 on 6 matching bases. Trimming cost V 8 bases and J 5 bases, with 15 bases left between them. Germline V CDR1 and CDR2: SGHAT, FQNNGV. This CDR3 spans 14 amino acids.

This chain joins TRBV6-6 and TRBJ1-5, with D maybe TRBD1 (5 bases). The CDR3 has 14 amino acids. V lost 3 bases, J lost 4 bases, and 10 bases lay in between. Germline-derived CDR1 and CDR2 are MNHNY and SVGAGI (reference sequence). The CDR3 DNA sequence: TGTGCCAGCAGTTATCGGTCAGGGAATCAGCCCCAGCATTTT. The encoded protein is CASSYRSGNQPQHF.

This clone was seen once. The genes are TRBV30 and TRBJ2-3, with D possibly TRBD2 on 6 matching bases. The CDR3 is 17 amino acids. The germline V gene has CDR1 GTSNPN and CDR2 SVGIG (reference sequence). Trimming cost V 1 base and J 5 bases, with 22 bases left between them. CDR3 protein: CAWSALGTPGTVDTQYF. The CDR3 DNA sequence: TGTGCCTGGAGTGCCCTCGGGACTCCGGGAACTGTAGATACGCAGTATTTT.

This clone was counted only a few times. The rearrangement uses TRBV12-3 or TRBV12-4 and TRBJ1-1, with D possibly matching TRBD1 (6 bases). V dropped 6 bases and J dropped 5 bases, with 13 bases sitting between them. The CDR3 is 13 amino acids. The CDR3 loop reads CASRTTQGTEAFF. CDR3 DNA: TGTGCCAGCAGGACAACACAGGGAACTGAAGCTTTCTTT.